This T cell receptor beta chain originates from a study of tumor and adjacent non-tumor tissue in lung cancer. At the level of the study: The cohort had approximately 12 adenocarcinoma, 2 squamous cell and 1 small cell patients.

No cell sorting was done before RNA was extracted from the tissue. More than 3 cm separated this lung sample from the edge of the tumor. Between August and November 2014, newly diagnosed, chemotherapy-naive lung cancer patients underwent thoracic surgery in China. CDR1 is MNHEY and CDR2 is SVGAGI in the germline V gene. This CDR3 has 13 amino acids. Three rounds of nested PCR, following a modified ARM-PCR protocol, produced the TCRbeta library. From the multiplex PCR reads, TCRdb called clonotypes with MiXCR, one entry per CDR3 protein. The sample lists roughly 45,000 distinct CDR3 sequences; over 55% were seen once. Overall study results and limits: Patients with more diverse tumor TCRs had worse survival. Tumor tissue had significantly higher TCR diversity than normal lung.

A word on this clonotype: As yet, its antigen is unknown. Relative to the germline gene, one junction end is altered; a read error may explain this.

This TCR was recovered from a man between 50 and 59 years old with non-small cell lung cancer. The sequencing input was distant non-tumor lung tissue. The rearrangement joins TRBV6-5 to TRBJ2-3; tentatively, D is TRBD1 (5 bases). This CDR3 reads CASSLTDTDTQFF. Written as DNA, the CDR3 is TGTGCCAGTAGTTTGACAGACACAGACACGCAGTTTTTT.